The source of this T cell receptor (beta chain) is a study of blood T cells in healthy people across ages. Notes on the study in general: Higher diversity and more naive CD4+ cells were features of long-lived donors, compared to aged donors.

Sample-barcoded 5' priming and a J-beta primer mix drove a second PCR of roughly 6 to 12 cycles. TCRdb re-called the 5' RACE reads with MiXCR, one entry per CDR3 protein. The sample yields more than 1.4 million distinct CDR3 sequences, roughly 45% seen once. The CDR3 sequence is 14 residues long. V gave up 1 base and J gave up 5 bases, with 10 bases separating them. Germline lookup yields CDR1 SGHRS and CDR2 YFSETQ. Total RNA was extracted at no less than 6 micrograms per sample. With regard to this clonotype: Its antigen is still unknown.

The chain recombines TRBV5-1 with TRBJ2-1; no firm D call. The receptor comes from a woman between 18 and 29 years old in good health. Material: blood. The DNA of the CDR3 is TGCGCCAGCAGCTTGATCGAGCCGAACAATGAGCAGTTCTTC. The encoded protein is CASSLIEPNNEQFF.